Here is one T cell receptor (beta chain) with its context. Antigen specificity is unknown. Germline loops: CDR1 SEHNR, CDR2 FQNEAQ (reference sequence). The CDR3 covers 13 residues. Trimming left V 1 base short and J 4 bases short, with 8 bases between. These data belong to a study of CD8+CD57+ T cells in acquired aplastic anemia. Study overall: Average DNA yield from sorted CD4+ and CD8+ cells was around 3.2 ug.

Study-level points and caveats: There were over 25 CD8+ CDR3 sequences that occurred in both patients and controls.

Investigators profiled TCR beta VDJ and CDR3 from genomic DNA template. TCRdb reprocessed the reads with MiXCR, giving one entry per CDR3 protein. Counted here are 200,000 or so distinct CDR3 sequences, over 60% occurring once; the ten biggest clones make up 46%. This chain links TRBV7-9 with TRBJ2-7; tentative D call: TRBD1 (6 bases). Sequenced material: sorted CD4+, CD8+, or CD8+CD57+ T cells (not recorded which) from PBMCs. The sequence was collected from a human donor with severe aplastic anemia or a healthy control (not recorded which). CDR3 nucleotides: TGTGCCAGCAGCTTAGACGGACAGTACGAGCAGTACTTC. Residues: CASSLDGQYEQYF.